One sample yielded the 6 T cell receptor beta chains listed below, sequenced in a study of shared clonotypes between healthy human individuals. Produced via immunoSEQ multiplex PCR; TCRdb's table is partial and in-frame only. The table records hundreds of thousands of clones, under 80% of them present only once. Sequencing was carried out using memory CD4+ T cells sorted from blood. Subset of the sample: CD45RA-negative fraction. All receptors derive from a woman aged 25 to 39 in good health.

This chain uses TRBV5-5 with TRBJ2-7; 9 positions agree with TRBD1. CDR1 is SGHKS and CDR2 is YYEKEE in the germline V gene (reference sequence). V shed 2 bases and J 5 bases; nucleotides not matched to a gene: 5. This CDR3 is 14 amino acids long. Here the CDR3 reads CASSFWTGVDEQYF. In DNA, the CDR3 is TGTGCCAGCAGCTTCTGGACAGGGGTCGACGAGCAGTACTTC.

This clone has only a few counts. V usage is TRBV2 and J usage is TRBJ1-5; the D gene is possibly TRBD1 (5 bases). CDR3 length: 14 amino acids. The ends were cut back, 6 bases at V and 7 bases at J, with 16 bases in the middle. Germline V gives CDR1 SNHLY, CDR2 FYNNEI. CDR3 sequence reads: CASRGREWGQPQHF. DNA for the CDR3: TGTGCCAGCAGAGGCAGGGAGTGGGGACAGCCCCAGCATTTT.

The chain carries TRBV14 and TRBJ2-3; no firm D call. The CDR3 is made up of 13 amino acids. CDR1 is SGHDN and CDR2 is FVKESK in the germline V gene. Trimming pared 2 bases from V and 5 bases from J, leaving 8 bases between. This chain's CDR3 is CASSQHHLDTQYF. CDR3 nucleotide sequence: TGTGCCAGCAGCCAACACCACCTAGATACGCAGTATTTT. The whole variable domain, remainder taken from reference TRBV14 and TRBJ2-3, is EAGVTQFPSHSVIEKGQTVTLRCDPISGHDNLYWYRRVMGKEIKFLLHFVKESKQDESGMPNNRFLAERTGGTYSTLKVQPAELEDSGVYFCASSQHHLDTQYFGPGTRLTVL.

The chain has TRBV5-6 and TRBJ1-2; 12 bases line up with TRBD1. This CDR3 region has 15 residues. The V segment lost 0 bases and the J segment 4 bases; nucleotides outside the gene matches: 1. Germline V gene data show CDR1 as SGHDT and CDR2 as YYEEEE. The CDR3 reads CASSLAGQGAYGYTF. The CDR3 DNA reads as TGTGCCAGCAGCTTGGCGGGACAGGGGGCCTATGGCTACACCTTC. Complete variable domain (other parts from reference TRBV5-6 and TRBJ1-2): DAGVTQSPTHLIKTRGQQVTLRCSPKSGHDTVSWYQQALGQGPQFIFQYYEEEERQRGNFPDRFSGHQFPNYSSELNVNALLLGDSALYLCASSLAGQGAYGYTFGSGTRLTVV.

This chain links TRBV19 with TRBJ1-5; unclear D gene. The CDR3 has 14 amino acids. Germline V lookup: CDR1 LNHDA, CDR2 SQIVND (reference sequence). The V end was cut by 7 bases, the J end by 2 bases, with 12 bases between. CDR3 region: CASTYPGGNQPQHF. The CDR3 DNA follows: TGTGCCAGTACCTACCCTGGGGGCAATCAGCCCCAGCATTTT. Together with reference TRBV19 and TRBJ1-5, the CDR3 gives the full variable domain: DGGITQSPKYLFRKEGQNVTLSCEQNLNHDAMYWYRQDPGQGLRLIYYSQIVNDFQKGDIAEGYSVSREKKESFPLTVTSAQKNPTAFYLCASTYPGGNQPQHFGDGTRLSIL.

CDR3 amino acids: CASSLVLEETQYF. In nucleotides, the CDR3 is TGCGCCAGCAGCTTGGTGCTAGAAGAGACCCAGTACTTC. The rearrangement uses TRBV5-1 and TRBJ2-5; no reliable D call. V lost 0 bases to trimming and J lost 3 bases, with 6 bases between them. Looked up from germline, CDR1 is SGHRS and CDR2 is YFSETQ. The CDR3 is 13 amino acids.